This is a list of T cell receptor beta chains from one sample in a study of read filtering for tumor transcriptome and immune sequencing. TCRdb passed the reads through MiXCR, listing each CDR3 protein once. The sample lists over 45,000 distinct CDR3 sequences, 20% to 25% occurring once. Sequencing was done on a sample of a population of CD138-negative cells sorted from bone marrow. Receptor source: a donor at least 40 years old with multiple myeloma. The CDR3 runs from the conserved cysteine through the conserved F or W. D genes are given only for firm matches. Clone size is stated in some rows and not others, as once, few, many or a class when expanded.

TGTGCCAGCAGCACAGCAGTTAGGACTAGCGGGAGGGAGACCCAGTACTTC CASSTAVRTSGRETQYF TRBV28 NA TRBJ2-5 TRBD2
TGTGCCAGCAGCCAGATGGCTAGCGGGGCAGATACGCAGTATTTT CASSQMASGADTQYF TRBV3-1 few TRBJ2-3 TRBD2
TGTGCCAGCAGCTTAGAGTGGGTGGGGCAAGAGACCCAGTACTTC CASSLEWVGQETQYF TRBV11-3 NA TRBJ2-5 NA
TGCAGTGTTTCGGCGACTAGCGGGAGTGAAGATACGCAGTATTTT CSVSATSGSEDTQYF TRBV20-1 many TRBJ2-3 TRBD2
TGCGCCAGCAGCCCAGGACAGGGGGGAAATACGCAGTATTTT CASSPGQGGNTQYF TRBV5-1 many TRBJ2-3 TRBD1
TGCAGCGCTGTAGCGGGAGGGCCACGGGAGCAGTACTTC CSAVAGGPREQYF TRBV29-1 many TRBJ2-7 TRBD2
TGTGCCAGCAGCCCGCGAGAGGGGGGAAGGACTGAAGCTTTCTTT CASSPREGGRTEAFF TRBV5-4 many TRBJ1-1 NA
TGCAGTGCTAGTAACAGCAACACAGGTACGCAGTATTTT CSASNSNTGTQYF TRBV20-1 NA TRBJ2-3 NA
TGTGCCAGCACCTTGAGGGGGCAGGTGAACACTGAAGCTTTCTTT CASTLRGQVNTEAFF TRBV28 NA TRBJ1-1 TRBD1
TGTGCCAGCAGTTATCGTAAAGAATCCTACGAGCAGTACTTC CASSYRKESYEQYF TRBV6-5 many TRBJ2-7 NA
TGCAGTGCTCAGCGGGAGAGACACGAGACCCAGTACTTC CSAQRERHETQYF TRBV20-1 many TRBJ2-5 TRBD2
TGCGCCAGCAGCCCTGGACCGGGTTTCACTGAAGCTTTCTTT CASSPGPGFTEAFF TRBV5-1 many TRBJ1-1 NA
TGTGCCACCAGTGATTGGGGGACGCTGAACACTGAAGCTTTCTTT CATSDWGTLNTEAFF TRBV24-1 NA TRBJ1-1 NA
TGTGCCAGCAGTTTTGTGGACAGGGGGTTGTTTGGCACTGAAGCTTTCTTT CASSFVDRGLFGTEAFF TRBV28 NA TRBJ1-1 TRBD1
TGTGCCAGCAGCCAAGCCACAGGGATACAAGAGACCCAGTACTTC CASSQATGIQETQYF TRBV14 many TRBJ2-5 NA
TGTGCCAGCAGCCGAGAGGGGTCACCCCTCCACTTT CASSREGSPLHF TRBV7-9 many TRBJ1-6 NA
TGCAGTGCTAGAGATGGTAGGAAGACAGATACGCAGTATTTT CSARDGRKTDTQYF TRBV20-1 NA TRBJ2-3 NA
TGTGCCAGCAGACGCTCTAGCGGGGGGGCGGAGACCCAGTACTTC CASRRSSGGAETQYF TRBV12-3/TRBV12-4 few TRBJ2-5 TRBD2
TGTGCCAGCAGCTCCAAAACGCCTCGGGACAGGGACTCCTACGAGCAGTACTTC CASSSKTPRDRDSYEQYF TRBV11-1 NA TRBJ2-7 TRBD1
TGTGCCAGTAGTCCCGGTGGAGGGCCTCTATCTAGAAACACCATATATTTT CASSPGGGPLSRNTIYF TRBV19 NA TRBJ1-3 NA
TGCGCCAGCAGCGGGGGACAGGCCAACACTGAAGCTTTCTTT CASSGGQANTEAFF TRBV5-1 few TRBJ1-1 TRBD1
TGTGCCAGCAGGGACAAAGAGACCCAGTACTTC CASRDKETQYF TRBV28 many TRBJ2-5 NA
TGTGCCACCAGCAGAGCCTGGACTGTGGCCTCCCGCAATGAGCAGTTCTTC CATSRAWTVASRNEQFF TRBV15 NA TRBJ2-1 NA